A single sample gave rise to the 18 T cell receptor beta chains below, sequenced in a study of T cells in Graves' hyperthyroidism and ophthalmopathy. RNA transcripts served as the template for amplifying TCR beta CDR3 regions. With the HTBI primer set, the TCR CDR3 went through a first round of RT-PCR. Via MiXCR, TCRdb re-called the multiplex PCR reads, giving one row per CDR3 protein. The table lists 250,000 to 300,000 distinct CDR3 sequences, roughly 15% of them singletons. Source material: blood. These receptors were obtained from a woman aged 25 to 45 with Graves' hyperthyroidism that later progressed to Graves' ophthalmopathy.

This clonotype was observed a handful of times. The chain uses TRBV6-1 and TRBJ2-1; 8 bases are shared with TRBD1. V shed 8 bases, J shed 6 bases, and the junction held 15 bases outside the gene matches. Germline-derived CDR1 and CDR2 are MNHNS and SASEGT. The CDR3 is 16 residues long. CDR3 nucleotide sequence: TGTGCCAGCCGATATACCGGGACAGGCGGGTCCAATGAGCAGTTCTTC. Translation gives CASRYTGTGGSNEQFF.

This clonotype has at least ten counts. J is TRBJ2-3 and V is TRBV7-2; 16 bases match TRBD2. CDR3 length: 18 amino acids. The junction had 11 bases not matched to a gene; V was cut back by 2 bases and J by 9 bases. In germline, CDR1 is SGHTA, CDR2 FQGNSA. The DNA of the CDR3 is TGTGCCAGCAGCTTAAAGGGCCCGGGACTAGCGGGAGGGTACACGCAGTATTTT. Its protein product is CASSLKGPGLAGGYTQYF.

This clonotype was counted many times. The chain couples TRBV7-9 to TRBJ2-3; perhaps D is TRBD1 or TRBD2 (6 bases each). Germline lookup yields CDR1 SEHNR and CDR2 FQNEAQ (reference sequence). This CDR3 is built from 13 residues. Trimming shortened V by 3 bases and J by 6 bases, and 10 bases separated the two germline ends. CDR3 bases: TGTGCCAGCAGCTTGGAGGGGGAGGATACGCAGTATTTT. This translates into CASSLEGEDTQYF.

This clonotype has more than one count but fewer than ten. This rearrangement joins TRBV7-9 to TRBJ2-7; D is ambiguous. The CDR3 spans 14 residues. Looked up from germline, CDR1 is SEHNR and CDR2 is FQNEAQ (reference sequence). Trimming took 3 bases from V and 4 from J, leaving 13 bases between them. This CDR3 reads CASSFLESEYEQYF. CDR3 bases: TGTGCCAGCAGCTTTCTCGAATCAGAGTACGAGCAGTACTTC.

The sample holds many counts of this clonotype. This sequence joins TRBV12-3 or TRBV12-4 and TRBJ1-6; D unclear. The CDR3 length is 13 residues. V was pared by 7 bases and J by 9 bases, with 13 bases between. The CDR3 reads CASTSHPGSPLHF. Written as DNA, the CDR3 is TGTGCCAGCACTTCGCACCCAGGTTCACCCCTCCACTTT.

In this sample, this clonotype turned up many times. The chain combines TRBV6-1 with TRBJ1-1; D is undetermined. The CDR3 is 13 residues long. Germline lookup yields CDR1 MNHNS and CDR2 SASEGT. Trimming took 5 bases from V and 1 from J, leaving 8 bases between them. This CDR3 is CASSPYRNTEAFF. CDR3 nucleotide sequence: TGTGCCAGCAGTCCCTATAGGAACACTGAAGCTTTCTTT.

The table lists this clonotype with many counts. The chain links TRBV6-2 or TRBV6-3 to TRBJ2-1; D tentatively reads TRBD1 or TRBD2 (6 bases each). This CDR3 region has 15 residues. V lost 2 bases to trimming and J lost 3 bases, with 11 bases between them. CDR1 MNHEY and CDR2 SVGEGT come from the germline V gene. This chain's CDR3 is CASSYAQGLYNEQFF. For the CDR3, the DNA is TGTGCCAGCAGTTACGCACAGGGACTCTACAATGAGCAGTTCTTC.

This clonotype occurred many times. The gene calls are TRBV6-5 and TRBJ1-4; D ambiguous. Germline assignment: CDR1 MNHEY and CDR2 SVGAGI. V dropped 2 bases and J dropped 3 bases, with 10 bases sitting between them. This CDR3 comprises 15 residues. The CDR3 DNA sequence: TGTGCCAGCAGTTACAGGGCGGGAGCTAATGAAAAACTGTTTTTT. Protein product: CASSYRAGANEKLFF.

This clonotype was seen a few times. One end of the junction does not line up with germline, which may come from a read error. The rearrangement links TRBV7-2 to TRBJ2-7; a possible D gene is TRBD2 (7 bases). The CDR3 has 16 amino acids. In germline, CDR1 is SGHTA, CDR2 FQGNSA. DNA for the CDR3: TGCGCCAGCAGCCAAGCCGTCCGGGGGGCGGGCTACGAGCAGTACTTC. Translation gives CASSQAVRGAGYEQYF.

This clonotype was picked up many times. The chain couples TRBV11-2 to TRBJ2-4; D remains ambiguous. Trimming left V 4 bases short and J 0 bases short, with 10 bases between. The CDR3 spans 15 residues. Germline values: CDR1 SGHAT, CDR2 FQNNGV. This CDR3 reads CASSSSWLAKNIQYF. The DNA of the CDR3 is TGTGCCAGCAGCTCCAGTTGGCTAGCCAAAAACATTCAGTACTTC.

This clonotype has ten or more counts. CDR3 protein: CATKGTSGRGYEQYF. The CDR3 coding sequence is TGTGCCACGAAGGGGACTAGCGGGAGAGGATACGAGCAGTACTTC. The chain couples TRBV10-3 to TRBJ2-7; TRBD2 matches 14 bases. This CDR3 contains 15 residues. Germline loops: CDR1 ENHRY, CDR2 SYGVKD. Trimming removed 10 bases from V and 4 bases from J; junction bases left unmatched: 9.

V gene TRBV10-3 combines with J gene TRBJ1-2, with D hard to call. Germline V lookup: CDR1 ENHRY, CDR2 SYGVKD. The CDR3 consists of 17 residues. V was clipped by 2 bases and J by 2 bases, with 18 bases between them. The chain's CDR3 is CAISEKFSTRGNYGYTF. The DNA of the CDR3 is TGTGCCATCAGTGAGAAGTTCTCTACCAGAGGGAACTATGGCTACACCTTC.

This clonotype has a count of ten or more. The V call is TRBV6-1, the J call TRBJ2-7; no firm D call. The germline V gene has CDR1 MNHNS and CDR2 SASEGT. Trimming left V 4 bases short and J 3 bases short, with 19 bases between. The CDR3 covers 16 residues. The CDR3 nucleotides read TGTGCCAGCAGTGCCCTTATCTCACAAACGAACTACGAGCAGTACTTC. Encoded protein: CASSALISQTNYEQYF.

This clonotype was picked up many times. This chain links TRBV13 with TRBJ2-4; D not resolved. Germline CDR1 and CDR2: PRHDT and FYEKMQ (reference sequence). V was shortened by 4 bases and J by 9 bases, with 10 bases between the two germline ends. The CDR3 loop spans 12 amino acids. The CDR3 is CASSSRIGIQYF. For the CDR3, the DNA is TGTGCCAGCAGCTCCCGCATAGGCATTCAGTACTTC.

The chain carries TRBV9 and TRBJ2-1, with TRBD2 matching over 7 bases. Looked up from germline, CDR1 is SGDLS and CDR2 is YYNGEE. Germline trimming cut 4 bases from V and 4 bases from J; bases unmatched to any gene: 11. The CDR3 contains 16 residues. CDR3 in DNA: TGTGCCAGCAGCTTTGACGCGGGAGTAAATTACAATGAGCAGTTCTTC. It codes for CASSFDAGVNYNEQFF.

The chain is built from TRBV3-1 and TRBJ1-1; 10 bases align to TRBD1. CDR1 and CDR2 (germline): LGHDT, YNNKEL (reference sequence). The CDR3 spans 16 residues. V lost 1 base to trimming and J lost 7 bases; unmatched junction nucleotides: 9. The CDR3 bases are TGTGCCAGCAGCCAAGCGCCGAGGACAGGGGGTGGTGAAGCTTTCTTT. As protein: CASSQAPRTGGGEAFF.

The sample holds one count of this clonotype. This may be a read error: a much more frequent sequence differs by one nucleotide. The chain couples TRBV27 to TRBJ1-2; D is perhaps TRBD1 (5 bases). This CDR3 has 15 amino acids. V was clipped by 2 bases and J by 4 bases, with 14 bases between them. Germline V gene lookup returns CDR1 MNHEY and CDR2 SMNVEV (reference sequence). In DNA form, the CDR3 reads TGTGCCAGCAGTTTAAGGGGTAACGGGAGCTATGGCTACACCTTC. This sequence encodes CASSLRGNGSYGYTF.

This clonotype showed up many times. J is TRBJ2-7 and V is TRBV6-2 or TRBV6-3; 12 bases map to TRBD2. After removal of 7 bases from V and 2 bases from J, the junction contained 12 bases not matched to a gene. Germline CDR1 is MNHEY and CDR2 is SVGEGT. The CDR3 has 17 amino acids. The CDR3 region is CASTPITTSGSPYEQYF. The CDR3 nucleotides are TGTGCCAGCACTCCAATAACGACTAGCGGGAGTCCCTACGAGCAGTACTTC.